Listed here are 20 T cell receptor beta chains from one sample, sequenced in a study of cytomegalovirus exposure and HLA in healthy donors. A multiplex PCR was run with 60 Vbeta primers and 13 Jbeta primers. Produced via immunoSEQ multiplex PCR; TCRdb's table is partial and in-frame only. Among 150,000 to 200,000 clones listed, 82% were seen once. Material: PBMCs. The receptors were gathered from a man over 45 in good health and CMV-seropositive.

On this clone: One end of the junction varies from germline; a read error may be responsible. The CDR3 DNA is TGTGCTAGCAGCTTAGGGGTTTACTACGAGCAGTACTTC. Amino acids: CASSLGVYYEQYF. V is TRBV7-7 and J is TRBJ2-5; D is perhaps TRBD1 (5 bases). The DNA end lines up better with TRBJ2-7; the J call may be wrong. The CDR3 spans 13 residues. Germline assignment: CDR1 SSHAT and CDR2 FNYEAQ (reference sequence).

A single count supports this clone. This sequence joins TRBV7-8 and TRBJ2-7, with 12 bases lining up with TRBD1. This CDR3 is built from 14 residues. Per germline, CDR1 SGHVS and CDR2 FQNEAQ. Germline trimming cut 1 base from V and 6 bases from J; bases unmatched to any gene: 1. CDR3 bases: TGTGCCAGCAGCTTAGGGGACAGGGGGCGCGAGCAGTACTTC. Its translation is CASSLGDRGREQYF.

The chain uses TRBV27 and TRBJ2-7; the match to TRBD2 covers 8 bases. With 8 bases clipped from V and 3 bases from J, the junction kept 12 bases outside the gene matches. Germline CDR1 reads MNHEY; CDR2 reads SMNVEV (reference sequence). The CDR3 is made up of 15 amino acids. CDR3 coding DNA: TGTGCCAGCGCGGGTGCCGGGGGGGGCGGCTACGAGCAGTACTTC. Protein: CASAGAGGGGYEQYF.

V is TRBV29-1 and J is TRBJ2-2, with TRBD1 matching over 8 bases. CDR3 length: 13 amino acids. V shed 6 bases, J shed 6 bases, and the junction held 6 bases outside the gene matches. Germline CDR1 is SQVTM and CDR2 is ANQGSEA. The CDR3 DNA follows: TGCAGCGTCTGGACAGGGAGACCCGGGGAGCTGTTTTTT. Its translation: CSVWTGRPGELFF.

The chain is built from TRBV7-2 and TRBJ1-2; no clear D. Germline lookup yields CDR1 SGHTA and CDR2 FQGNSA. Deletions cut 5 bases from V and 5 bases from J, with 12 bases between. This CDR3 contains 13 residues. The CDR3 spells CASSPAAGYGYTF. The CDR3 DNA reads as TGTGCCAGCAGCCCAGCGGCTGGGTATGGCTACACCTTC.

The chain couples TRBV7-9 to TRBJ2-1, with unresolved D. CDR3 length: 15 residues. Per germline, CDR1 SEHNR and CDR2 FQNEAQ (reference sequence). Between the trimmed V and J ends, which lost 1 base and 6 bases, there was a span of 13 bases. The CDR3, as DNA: TGTGCCAGCAGCTTAGTTATGGGTCTAGGCAATGAGCAGTTCTTC. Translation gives CASSLVMGLGNEQFF. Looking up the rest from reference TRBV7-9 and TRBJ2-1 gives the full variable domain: DTGVSQNPRHKITKRGQNVTFRCDPISEHNRLYWYRQTLGQGPEFLTYFQNEAQLEKSRLLSDRFSAERPKGSFSTLEIQRTEQGDSAMYLCASSLVMGLGNEQFFGPGTRLTVL.

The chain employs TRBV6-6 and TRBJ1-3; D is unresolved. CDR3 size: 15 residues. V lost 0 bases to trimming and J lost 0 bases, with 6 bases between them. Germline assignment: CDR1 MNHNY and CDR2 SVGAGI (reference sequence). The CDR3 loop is CASSYSSISGNTIYF. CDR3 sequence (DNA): TGTGCCAGCAGTTACTCGTCCATCTCTGGAAACACCATATATTTT.

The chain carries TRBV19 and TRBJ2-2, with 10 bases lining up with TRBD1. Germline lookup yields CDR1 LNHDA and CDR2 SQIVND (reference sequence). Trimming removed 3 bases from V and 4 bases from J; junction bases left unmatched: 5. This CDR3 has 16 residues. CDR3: CASSIDRGQSTGELFF. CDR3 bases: TGTGCCAGTAGTATCGACAGGGGGCAAAGCACCGGGGAGCTGTTTTTT.

The CDR3 loop is CATQVLLAGGSEQYF. The CDR3, as DNA: TGTGCCACCCAGGTTTTACTAGCGGGAGGTAGCGAGCAGTACTTC. The chain has TRBV10-3 and TRBJ2-7; 12 positions match TRBD2. V shed 10 bases, J shed 6 bases, and the junction held 13 bases outside the gene matches. The CDR3 contains 15 residues. Germline values: CDR1 ENHRY, CDR2 SYGVKD.

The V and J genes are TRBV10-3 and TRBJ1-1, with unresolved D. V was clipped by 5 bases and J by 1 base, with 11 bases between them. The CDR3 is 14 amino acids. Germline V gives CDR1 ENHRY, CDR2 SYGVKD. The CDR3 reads CAISLTGSNTEAFF. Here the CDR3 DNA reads TGTGCCATCAGTTTAACCGGTTCGAACACTGAAGCTTTCTTT.

The DNA of the CDR3 is TGTGCCAGCAGTGAAGTGGGCGACGAGCAGTACTTC. This encodes CASSEVGDEQYF. The chain carries TRBV6-1 and TRBJ2-7; D is unresolved. The V end was cut by 1 base, the J end by 5 bases, with 6 bases between. This CDR3 region has 12 residues. Germline V lookup: CDR1 MNHNS, CDR2 SASEGT.

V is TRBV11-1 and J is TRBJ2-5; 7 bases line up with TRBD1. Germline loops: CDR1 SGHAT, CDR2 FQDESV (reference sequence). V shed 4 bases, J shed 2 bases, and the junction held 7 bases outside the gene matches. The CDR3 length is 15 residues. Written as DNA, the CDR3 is TGTGCCAGCAGCTATGGGACAGCTAATCAAGAGACCCAGTACTTC. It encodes CASSYGTANQETQYF.

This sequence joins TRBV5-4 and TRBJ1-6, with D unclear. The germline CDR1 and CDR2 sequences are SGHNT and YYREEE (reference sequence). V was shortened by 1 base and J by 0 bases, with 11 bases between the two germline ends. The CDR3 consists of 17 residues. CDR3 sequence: CASSLPPGSSYNSPLHF. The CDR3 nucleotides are TGTGCCAGCAGCTTGCCGCCCGGGAGCTCCTATAATTCACCCCTCCACTTT.

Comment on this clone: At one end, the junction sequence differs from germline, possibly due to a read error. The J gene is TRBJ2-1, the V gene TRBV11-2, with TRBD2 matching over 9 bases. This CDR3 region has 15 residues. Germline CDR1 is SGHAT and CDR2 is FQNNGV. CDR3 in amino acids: CASTLNSGSWDEQFF. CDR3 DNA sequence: TGTGCCAGCACCTTAAATAGCGGGAGTTGGGATGAGCAGTTCTTC.

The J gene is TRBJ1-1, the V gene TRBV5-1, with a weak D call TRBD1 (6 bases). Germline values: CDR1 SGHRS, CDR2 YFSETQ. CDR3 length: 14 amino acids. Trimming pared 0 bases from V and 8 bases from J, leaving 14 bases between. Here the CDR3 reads CASSLAQGYNEAFF. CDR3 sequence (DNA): TGCGCCAGCAGCTTGGCACAGGGCTACAACGAAGCTTTCTTT.

The CDR3 nucleotides are TGTGCCAGCAGCTTTACTGAGCGCGTCCAGTACTTC. This codes for CASSFTERVQYF. V usage is TRBV5-8 and J usage is TRBJ2-7; D is undetermined. This CDR3 spans 12 amino acids. Germline-derived CDR1 and CDR2 are SGHTS and YDEGEE. V lost 2 bases, J lost 10 bases, and 13 bases lay in between. The whole variable domain, remainder taken from reference TRBV5-8 and TRBJ2-7, is EAGVTQSPTHLIKTRGQQATLRCSPISGHTSVYWYQQALGLGLQFLLWYDEGEERNRGNFPPRFSGRQFPNYSSELNVNALELEDSALYLCASSFTERVQYFGPGTRLTVT.

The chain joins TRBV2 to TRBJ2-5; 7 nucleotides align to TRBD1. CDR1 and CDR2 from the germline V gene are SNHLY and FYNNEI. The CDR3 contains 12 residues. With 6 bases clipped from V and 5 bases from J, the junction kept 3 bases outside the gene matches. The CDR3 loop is CASRTGSETQYF. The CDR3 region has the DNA TGTGCCAGCAGGACAGGGTCCGAGACCCAGTACTTC.

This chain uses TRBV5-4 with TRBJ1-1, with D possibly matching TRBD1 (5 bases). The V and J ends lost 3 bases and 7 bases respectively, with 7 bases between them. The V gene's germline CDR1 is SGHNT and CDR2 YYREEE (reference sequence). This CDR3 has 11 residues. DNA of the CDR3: TGTGCCAGCAGCTCCGGGGGTGAAGCTTTCTTT. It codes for CASSSGGEAFF.

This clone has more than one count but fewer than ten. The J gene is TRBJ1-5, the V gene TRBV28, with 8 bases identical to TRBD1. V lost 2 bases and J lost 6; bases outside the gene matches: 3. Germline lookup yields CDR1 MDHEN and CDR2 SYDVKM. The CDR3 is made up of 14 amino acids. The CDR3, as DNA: TGTGCCAGCAGTTTACAGGGGGCAACTCAGCCCCAGCATTTT. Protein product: CASSLQGATQPQHF.

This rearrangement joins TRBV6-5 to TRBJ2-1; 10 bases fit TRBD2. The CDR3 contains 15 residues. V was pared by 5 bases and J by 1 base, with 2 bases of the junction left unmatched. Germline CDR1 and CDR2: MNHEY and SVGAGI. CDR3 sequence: CASSNSGGSYNEQFF. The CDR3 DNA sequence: TGTGCCAGCAGTAATAGCGGGGGGTCCTACAATGAGCAGTTCTTC.